A selection of T cell receptor beta chains follows, all from one sample in a study of T cells in Graves' hyperthyroidism and ophthalmopathy. TCRdb reprocessed the multiplex PCR reads with MiXCR, giving one entry per CDR3 protein. In the table there are hundreds of thousands of distinct CDR3 sequences, 14% to 15% of which are singletons. Sequenced material: blood. The receptors were sampled from a woman aged 30 to 39 with Graves' hyperthyroidism. Both conserved end residues are part of each CDR3. A D gene is named only where the DNA matches it firmly. Clone size is not always given. Where it is, it says once, few, many or a class for expanded clones.

>14|TRBJ1-2|TRBV28|few|.
CASSLYRANYGYTF
TGTGCCAGCAGTTTATACAGGGCTAACTATGGCTACACCTTC
>14|TRBJ1-1|TRBV27|many|.
CASSLKRGNTEAFF
TGTGCCAGCAGTTTAAAACGAGGGAACACTGAAGCTTTCTTT
>18|TRBJ2-1|TRBV18|.|.
CASSPGQGTAGGRDEQFF
TGTGCCAGCTCACCTGGACAGGGGACTGCGGGAGGGCGGGATGAGCAGTTCTTC
>17|TRBJ2-1|TRBV14|.|TRBD2
CASSQGGLAELYNEQFF
TGTGCCAGCAGCCAAGGAGGACTAGCGGAACTCTACAATGAGCAGTTCTTC
>15|TRBJ2-6|TRBV28|few|.
CASSPGPSGANVLTF
TGTGCCAGCAGTCCCGGACCTTCTGGGGCCAACGTCCTGACTTTC
>16|TRBJ1-3|TRBV9|few|TRBD1
CASSVDSGGTGNTIYF
TGTGCCAGCAGCGTAGATTCAGGGGGCACTGGAAACACCATATATTTT
>15|TRBJ1-5|TRBV10-3|many|.
CAISESDNSNQPQHF
TGTGCCATCAGTGAGTCGGACAATAGCAATCAGCCCCAGCATTTT
>13|TRBJ2-7|TRBV11-2|many|.
CASSLMHYHEQYF
TGTGCCAGCAGCTTAATGCACTACCACGAGCAGTACTTC
>15|TRBJ2-5|TRBV20-1|many|TRBD2
CSARFTSGMQETQYF
TGCAGTGCTAGGTTCACTAGCGGGATGCAAGAGACCCAGTACTTC
>15|TRBJ2-3|TRBV13|few|.
CASSSLAHDTDTQYF
TGTGCCAGCAGCTCACTAGCACACGACACAGATACGCAGTATTTT
>16|TRBJ2-1|TRBV29-1|few|.
CSVDSSPGLSYNEQFF
TGCAGCGTTGACAGCTCTCCAGGGCTCTCCTACAATGAGCAGTTCTTC
>15|TRBJ2-2|TRBV3-1|many|TRBD2
CASSQGGRVTGELFF
TGTGCCAGCAGCCAAGGCGGGAGGGTCACCGGGGAGCTGTTTTTT
>13|TRBJ1-3|TRBV28|.|TRBD1
CASSLQGADTIYF
TGTGCCAGCAGTCTCCAGGGGGCGGACACCATATATTTT
>15|TRBJ1-2|TRBV5-1|few|.
CASSAETGTSSGYTF
TGCGCCAGCAGCGCGGAGACAGGAACTTCTTCTGGCTACACCTTC
>14|TRBJ1-5|TRBV6-1|few|.
CAGGPVSSNQPQHF
TGTGCCGGAGGCCCCGTAAGTAGCAATCAGCCCCAGCATTTT
>15|TRBJ1-6|TRBV7-2|.|.
CASSLGYGTPSPLHF
TGTGCCAGCAGCTTAGGGTACGGGACCCCTTCACCCCTCCACTTT
>14|TRBJ2-1|TRBV11-2|many|TRBD2
CASSLVASGYEQFF
TGTGCCAGCAGCTTAGTGGCTAGCGGCTATGAGCAGTTCTTC
>14|TRBJ2-7|TRBV2|.|.
CASLRGASSYEQYF
TGTGCCAGCTTACGCGGGGCCAGCTCCTACGAGCAGTACTTC
>11|TRBJ2-1|TRBV28|many|.
CASSLVGRWFF
TGTGCCAGCAGTTTGGTGGGTCGATGGTTCTTC
>15|TRBJ2-7|TRBV6-1|.|.
CASSVDTPTPYEQYF
TGTGCCAGCAGCGTGGACACCCCAACTCCCTACGAGCAGTACTTC
>16|TRBJ2-3|TRBV7-9|many|TRBD1
CASSFAGTGTTDTQYF
TGTGCCAGCAGCTTCGCGGGGACAGGGACGACAGATACGCAGTATTTT
>14|TRBJ2-1|TRBV11-2|few|.
CASSLTGVHNEQFF
TGTGCCAGCAGCTTAACGGGGGTCCACAATGAGCAGTTCTTC
>14|TRBJ2-1|TRBV3-1|.|TRBD2
CASSQASGYNEQFF
TGTGCCAGCAGCCAGGCTAGCGGGTACAATGAGCAGTTCTTC
>14|TRBJ2-7|TRBV7-2|many|TRBD1
CASSSTWTGREQYF
TGTGCCAGCAGCTCGACATGGACAGGGAGGGAGCAGTACTTC
>15|TRBJ2-7|TRBV25-1|.|.
CASSGRGASIYEQYF
TGTGCCAGCAGTGGGCGGGGCGCCTCTATTTACGAGCAGTACTTC
>16|TRBJ2-1|TRBV3-1|many|TRBD2
CVGSRNNSGRPHEQFF
TGTGTGGGGTCACGCAACAATAGCGGGAGGCCCCATGAGCAGTTCTTC
>12|TRBJ2-7|TRBV28|many|.
CASGAATYEQYF
TGTGCCAGCGGCGCAGCTACCTACGAGCAGTACTTC
>13|TRBJ1-1|TRBV20-1|.|TRBD1
CSGRGPTGQEAFF
TGCAGTGGCCGGGGCCCGACAGGGCAAGAAGCTTTCTTT
>13|TRBJ1-2|TRBV28|.|.
CASSFWVEYGYTF
TGTGCCAGCAGTTTCTGGGTCGAATATGGCTACACCTTC
>13|TRBJ1-2|TRBV2|.|.
CAASSAQGKGYTF
TGTGCCGCCAGCAGTGCCCAGGGAAAAGGCTACACCTTC
>15|TRBJ2-1|TRBV6-2/TRBV6-3|few|.
CASSYSSGTYNEQFF
TGTGCCAGCAGTTACTCGAGCGGAACCTACAATGAGCAGTTCTTC
>16|TRBJ2-1|TRBV9|.|TRBD2
CASSVEWLAGGNEQFF
TGTGCCAGCAGCGTAGAGTGGCTAGCGGGAGGCAATGAGCAGTTCTTC
>14|TRBJ1-5|TRBV19|few|.
CASSIDPGWQPQHF
TGTGCCAGTAGTATAGATCCCGGTTGGCAGCCCCAGCATTTT
>16|TRBJ2-3|TRBV7-6|many|.
CASSPARFLGTDTQYF
TGTGCCAGCAGCCCCGCTCGGTTCCTCGGGACAGATACGCAGTATTTT
>14|TRBJ2-7|TRBV9|.|.
CASSSGQTFYEQYF
TGTGCCAGCAGCTCCGGCCAGACCTTCTACGAGCAGTACTTC
>11|TRBJ1-5|TRBV5-1|.|.
CASSCPWAQHF
TGCGCCAGCAGCTGCCCGTGGGCCCAGCATTTT
>13|TRBJ2-1|TRBV29-1|many|TRBD1
CSAAGGPHNEQFF
TGCAGCGCTGCAGGGGGCCCACACAATGAGCAGTTCTTC
>17|TRBJ1-4|TRBV6-1|few|.
CASSQSPSLGSGEKLFF
TGTGCCAGCAGTCAATCTCCGTCTTTGGGGTCGGGTGAAAAACTGTTTTTT
>12|TRBJ2-7|TRBV3-1|.|.
CATGGPLNEQYF
TGTGCCACCGGGGGGCCTTTAAACGAGCAGTACTTC
>14|TRBJ2-3|TRBV20-1|many|TRBD1
CSARTTGLPDTQYF
TGCAGTGCTAGAACGACAGGGCTTCCAGATACGCAGTATTTT
>16|TRBJ2-1|TRBV28|many|TRBD2
CASSLRGLAVYNEQFF
TGTGCCAGCAGTTTGCGGGGACTAGCGGTCTACAATGAGCAGTTCTTC
>14|TRBJ2-7|TRBV10-2|few|.
CASSRGQLHDEQYF
TGCGCCAGCAGCCGGGGACAACTCCACGACGAGCAGTACTTC
>14|TRBJ2-7|TRBV18|many|.
CASSPPGTSYEQYF
TGTGCCAGCAGTCCTCCGGGGACCTCCTACGAGCAGTACTTC
>16|TRBJ2-5|TRBV11-1|.|TRBD1
CASSSRTGLRAETQYF
TGTGCCAGCAGCTCTAGGACAGGTCTAAGGGCGGAGACCCAGTACTTC
>11|TRBJ2-7|TRBV28|.|TRBD1
CASSSTGGQYF
TGTGCCAGCAGTTCTACAGGGGGCCAGTACTTC
>18|TRBJ2-6|TRBV3-1|many|.
CASSQDFPTISGANVLTF
TGTGCCAGCAGCCAAGACTTCCCGACAATATCTGGGGCCAACGTCCTGACTTTC